The 9 T cell receptor beta chains given below trace back to one sample, sequenced in a study of blood T cell repertoires in COVID-19. This table comes from immunoSEQ multiplex PCR, and its TCRdb copy is limited to in-frame clones, with some not included. Of over 150,000 clones listed, about nine tenths were seen once; the top ten hold about 2.3%. The specimen was PBMCs or T cells enriched from blood (not recorded which). The receptors originated from a woman between 25 and 40 years old who had recovered from COVID-19.

The table lists this clone with a count of one. The V call is TRBV12-5, the J call TRBJ1-4; no clear D. The CDR3 loop spans 14 amino acids. Per germline, CDR1 LGHNT and CDR2 FRNRAP. With 7 bases removed from V and 5 bases from J, the gap between germline ends came to 14 bases. The CDR3 region has the DNA TGTGCTAGTGCCCTAACGGCGGGGAATGAAAAACTGTTTTTT. Translated: CASALTAGNEKLFF.

The rearrangement joins TRBV11-3 to TRBJ2-2; TRBD1 matches at 7 bases. Losses at the gene ends were 6 bases for V and 5 bases for J; bases not matched to a gene: 9. Germline CDR1 SGHNT, CDR2 YENEEA. The CDR3 contains 15 residues. CDR3 amino acids: CASSYLNRGTGELFF. The CDR3 DNA sequence: TGTGCCAGCAGTTATCTGAACAGGGGAACCGGGGAGCTGTTTTTT.

This clone was observed a single time. The chain combines TRBV12-5 with TRBJ2-5; 10 bases fit TRBD1. The length of the CDR3 is 15 residues. J lost 5 bases, V lost 6 bases, and 9 bases had no gene match. The germline V gene encodes CDR1 LGHNT and CDR2 FRNRAP. CDR3 sequence: CASGLTGTGEETQYF. The CDR3 nucleotides read TGTGCTAGTGGGCTGACCGGGACAGGGGAGGAGACCCAGTACTTC.

This clone was detected only a few times. The chain links TRBV7-2 to TRBJ1-2, with a tentative D call TRBD1 (5 bases). This CDR3 is built from 12 residues. The germline V gene encodes CDR1 SGHTA and CDR2 FQGNSA. V dropped 4 bases and J dropped 5 bases, with 8 bases sitting between them. The CDR3 DNA follows: TGTGCCAGCAGCTCGGGGGGGTATGGCTACACCTTC. It yields the protein CASSSGGYGYTF.

The V and J genes are TRBV6-2 or TRBV6-3 and TRBJ2-2; the D gene is possibly TRBD2 (6 bases). Trimming removed 2 bases from V and 3 bases from J, with 10 bases in between. The CDR3 runs 15 residues. CDR1 is MNHEY, CDR2 SVGEGT, per germline. The CDR3 coding sequence is TGTGCCAGCAGTTACGCGGGAATGGACACCGGGGAGCTGTTTTTT. Protein: CASSYAGMDTGELFF.

The CDR3 region has the DNA TGTGCCACCAGTGAGGGGCAGGGGGCTGGAAACACCATATATTTT. This translates into CATSEGQGAGNTIYF. This chain links TRBV24-1 with TRBJ1-3, with TRBD1 matching over 7 bases. This CDR3 is 15 amino acids long. Germline V gene data show CDR1 as KGHDR and CDR2 as SFDVKD. Trimming removed 4 bases from V and 2 bases from J; junction bases left unmatched: 4.

This clone was detected a few times. The chain's CDR3 is CASRPERGGLYNEQFF. As DNA, the CDR3 is TGTGCCAGCAGGCCCGAGCGGGGGGGCCTCTACAATGAGCAGTTCTTC. This chain joins TRBV5-8 and TRBJ2-1; TRBD2 matches 10 bases. V gave up 5 bases and J gave up 3 bases; unmatched junction bases: 8. The CDR3 loop spans 16 amino acids. Germline values: CDR1 SGHTS, CDR2 YDEGEE.

V usage is TRBV7-2 and J usage is TRBJ1-2; 7 nucleotides line up with TRBD1. The germline gives CDR1 SGHTA, CDR2 FQGNSA. This CDR3 comprises 14 residues. V gave up 5 bases and J gave up 8 bases; unmatched junction bases: 11. CDR3 bases: TGTGCCAGCAGCATTACAAGACAGGGCGGGGGCTACACCTTC. Protein sequence: CASSITRQGGGYTF.

V and J are TRBV18 and TRBJ1-1; 8 bases line up with TRBD1. From germline, CDR1 is KGHSH and CDR2 LQKENI. This CDR3 contains 16 residues. The V gene end was trimmed by 5 bases and the J gene end by 4 bases; junction bases not matched to a gene: 12. The CDR3 reads CASSLTGDLLATEAFF. The CDR3 nucleotides read TGTGCCAGCTCATTGACAGGGGACCTCTTGGCCACTGAAGCTTTCTTT. Using reference TRBV18 and TRBJ1-1 for the parts outside the CDR3, the full variable domain is NAGVMQNPRHLVRRRGQEARLRCSPMKGHSHVYWYRQLPEEGLKFMVYLQKENIIDESGMPKERFSAEFPKEGPSILRIQQVVRGDSAAYFCASSLTGDLLATEAFFGQGTRLTVV.